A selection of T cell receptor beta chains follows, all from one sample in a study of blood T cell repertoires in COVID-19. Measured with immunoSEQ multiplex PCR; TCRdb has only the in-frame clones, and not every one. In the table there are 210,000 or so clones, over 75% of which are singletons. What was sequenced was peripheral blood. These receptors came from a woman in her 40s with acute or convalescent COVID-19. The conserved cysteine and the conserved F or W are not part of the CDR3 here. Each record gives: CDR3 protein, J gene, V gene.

CDR3aa: AWSPGGDTQY
j_gene: TRBJ2-3
v_gene: TRBV30

CDR3aa: ASSITGSYQPQH
j_gene: TRBJ1-5
v_gene: TRBV19

CDR3aa: ASSPNTDRGNGYT
j_gene: TRBJ1-2
v_gene: TRBV3-1/TRBV3-2

CDR3aa: ASSHRGPTEKLF
j_gene: TRBJ1-4
v_gene: TRBV19

CDR3aa: AWSVGGQAVQF
j_gene: TRBJ2-1
v_gene: TRBV30

CDR3aa: ASSHVTGLGNTEAF
j_gene: TRBJ1-1
v_gene: TRBV14

CDR3aa: ASSPGQGGT
j_gene: TRBJ1-2
v_gene: TRBV2

CDR3aa: ASSQLSNTGELF
j_gene: TRBJ2-2
v_gene: TRBV3-1/TRBV3-2

CDR3aa: ATSVVPDENTEAF
j_gene: TRBJ1-1
v_gene: TRBV24-1

CDR3aa: ASSGEQGALEKLF
j_gene: TRBJ1-4
v_gene: TRBV5-6

CDR3aa: ASDQGQARGYT
j_gene: TRBJ1-2
v_gene: TRBV6-6

CDR3aa: ASGLTETFNQPQH
j_gene: TRBJ1-5
v_gene: TRBV2

CDR3aa: ASRGLERGGTGELF
j_gene: TRBJ2-2
v_gene: TRBV4-1

CDR3aa: ASSEPGQGAEAF
j_gene: TRBJ1-1
v_gene: TRBV25-1

CDR3aa: ASSDRGETQY
j_gene: TRBJ2-5
v_gene: TRBV28

CDR3aa: ASSEPTSGGGPDTQY
j_gene: TRBJ2-3
v_gene: TRBV25-1

CDR3aa: ASSSWGGHQETQY
j_gene: TRBJ2-5
v_gene: TRBV25-1